One sample yielded the 23 T cell receptor beta chains listed below, sequenced in a study of blood T cell repertoires in COVID-19. Sequenced by immunoSEQ multiplex PCR; TCRdb stores in-frame clones only, minus some. Of approximately 300,000 clones listed, about 85% are singletons. The sequenced material came from PBMCs or T cells enriched from blood (not recorded which). The receptors stem from a woman aged 25 to 39 who had been exposed to COVID-19.

This clone was seen a handful of times. This chain links TRBV7-2 with TRBJ1-1, with TRBD1 matching 7 bases. The V segment lost 5 bases and the J segment 7 bases; nucleotides outside the gene matches: 4. This CDR3 has 12 amino acids. Germline CDR1 SGHTA, CDR2 FQGNSA. CDR3 amino acids: CASSRGQFEAFF. As DNA, the CDR3 is TGTGCCAGCAGCCGGGGACAGTTTGAAGCTTTCTTT.

The rearrangement links TRBV6-2 or TRBV6-3 to TRBJ2-5; the match to TRBD2 covers 13 bases. CDR3 length equals 17 residues. Trimming at V came to 5 bases and at J to 2 bases, leaving 8 bases not matched to a gene. The germline gives CDR1 MNHEY, CDR2 SVGEGT. Written as DNA, the CDR3 is TGTGCCAGCAGTCTCGGACTAGCGGGGGTTGGACAAGAGACCCAGTACTTC. Translated: CASSLGLAGVGQETQYF.

This CDR3 is CATSSGDSYNSPLHF. CDR3 sequence (DNA): TGTGCCACCAGTTCGGGGGACTCCTATAATTCACCCCTCCACTTT. This sequence joins TRBV24-1 and TRBJ1-6; tentatively, D is TRBD1 (5 bases). CDR3 length: 15 residues. Trimming removed 6 bases from V and 0 bases from J, with 8 bases in between. Germline loops: CDR1 KGHDR, CDR2 SFDVKD.

This sequence joins TRBV12-3 or TRBV12-4 and TRBJ2-3; TRBD2 might be the D (6 bases). This CDR3 has 13 amino acids. Between the trimmed V and J ends, which lost 7 bases and 8 bases, there was a span of 16 bases. Here the CDR3 DNA reads TGTGCCAGCAAAAGAGGGTCTAGCGCTACGCAGTATTTT. It is translated as CASKRGSSATQYF.

The chain combines TRBV18 with TRBJ1-1, with D perhaps TRBD1 (5 bases). Germline V gene sequence: CDR1 KGHSH, CDR2 LQKENI. The CDR3 is 14 residues long. Trimming left V 3 bases short and J 1 base short, with 9 bases between. CDR3 nucleotide sequence: TGTGCCAGCTCACCCGGCAGGGCGAACACTGAAGCTTTCTTT. Amino acid sequence: CASSPGRANTEAFF.

This clone was detected once. V is TRBV4-1 and J is TRBJ1-4, with 8 bases matching TRBD1. The germline V gene has CDR1 MGHRA and CDR2 YSYEKL. V gave up 1 base and J gave up 5 bases; unmatched junction bases: 3. The CDR3 spans 15 residues. The CDR3 here is CASSQVRDRNEKLFF. In nucleotides, the CDR3 is TGCGCCAGCAGCCAAGTCCGGGACAGGAATGAAAAACTGTTTTTT.

The chain recombines TRBV19 with TRBJ1-2; TRBD1 aligns across 7 bases. The CDR3 contains 15 residues. Germline assignment: CDR1 LNHDA and CDR2 SQIVND (reference sequence). With 3 bases clipped from V and 6 bases from J, the junction kept 10 bases outside the gene matches. The CDR3, as DNA: TGTGCCAGTAGTATCCCACGACAGGGCCTAAATGGCTACACCTTC. The encoded protein is CASSIPRQGLNGYTF.

This chain joins TRBV30 and TRBJ1-6; D is undetermined. V lost 0 bases and J lost 2, with 8 bases in between. The CDR3 extends over 15 amino acids. Germline V lookup: CDR1 GTSNPN, CDR2 SVGIG (reference sequence). The DNA of the CDR3 is TGTGCCTGGAGTGTCAACGGGGCCTATAATTCACCCCTCCACTTT. It specifies CAWSVNGAYNSPLHF.

The chain has TRBV5-1 and TRBJ1-2; 11 nucleotides agree with TRBD1. The V and J ends lost 4 bases and 5 bases, in that order; junction bases with no gene match: 4. Germline loops: CDR1 SGHRS, CDR2 YFSETQ. This CDR3 spans 14 amino acids. The DNA of the CDR3 is TGCGCCAGCAGCGGGACAGGGGGAGCATATGGCTACACCTTC. Its protein product is CASSGTGGAYGYTF.

This clone was seen only once. The chain combines TRBV6-2 or TRBV6-3 with TRBJ1-4, with TRBD1 matching 7 bases. There are 14 residues in the CDR3. Looked up from germline, CDR1 is MNHEY and CDR2 is SVGEGT. J lost 8 bases, V lost 0 bases, and 3 bases had no gene match. This chain's CDR3 is CASSYSRGREKLFF. The DNA of the CDR3 is TGTGCCAGCAGTTACTCAAGGGGGCGCGAAAAACTGTTTTTT.

This chain joins TRBV4-1 and TRBJ1-4; D is undetermined. Germline values: CDR1 MGHRA, CDR2 YSYEKL. V lost 1 base and J lost 0, with 6 bases in between. CDR3 size: 15 residues. CDR3 loop: CASSQVEATNEKLFF. DNA of the CDR3: TGCGCCAGCAGCCAAGTAGAAGCAACTAATGAAAAACTGTTTTTT.

The rearrangement uses TRBV11-3 and TRBJ2-1; weak D call: TRBD2 (6 bases). The germline CDR1 and CDR2 sequences are SGHNT and YENEEA. Trimming took off 4 bases at V and 6 bases at J, with 13 bases between the two ends. CDR3 length: 14 residues. The CDR3 protein is CASSSGGDVNEQFF. DNA of the CDR3: TGTGCCAGCAGCTCCGGGGGTGACGTCAATGAGCAGTTCTTC.

The genes are TRBV19 and TRBJ1-6; D is uncertain. Per germline, CDR1 LNHDA and CDR2 SQIVND (reference sequence). The CDR3 sequence is 13 residues long. Trimming removed 3 bases from V and 10 bases from J, with 10 bases in between. DNA of the CDR3: TGTGCCAGTAGTATTAAGAGGGCCTCACCCCTCCACTTT. It translates to CASSIKRASPLHF.

The chain combines TRBV30 with TRBJ2-7; a weak D match, TRBD2 (6 bases). Germline V gene sequence: CDR1 GTSNPN, CDR2 SVGIG (reference sequence). The CDR3 has 12 amino acids. The V end was cut by 5 bases, the J end by 2 bases, with 10 bases between. CDR3 residues: CAWSGGTYEQYF. The CDR3 coding sequence is TGTGCCTGGTCGGGCGGGACCTACGAGCAGTACTTC.

This rearrangement joins TRBV28 to TRBJ2-1, with 10 bases lining up with TRBD1. With V trimmed by 3 bases and J by 9 bases, 8 bases remained unmatched. This CDR3 is 15 amino acids long. CDR1 and CDR2 from the germline V gene are MDHEN and SYDVKM. As DNA, the CDR3 is TGTGCCAGCAGTTTCTACGGGACAGGGGAGGGTGAGCAGTTCTTC. Its translation: CASSFYGTGEGEQFF.

The rearrangement links TRBV11-2 to TRBJ2-3; 7 bases fit TRBD2. CDR3 size: 14 residues. Germline values: CDR1 SGHAT, CDR2 FQNNGV. J gave up 6 bases and V 5 bases, and 8 bases lay outside the gene matches. The CDR3 loop reads CASSPLSRGDTQYF. CDR3 nucleotides: TGTGCCAGCAGCCCTCTATCGCGGGGGGATACGCAGTATTTT.

This rearrangement joins TRBV6-5 to TRBJ1-4; 8 positions agree with TRBD1. The CDR3 totals 15 residues. The J segment lost 0 bases and the V segment lost 6 bases, leaving 3 bases of the junction unmatched. Looked up from germline, CDR1 is MNHEY and CDR2 is SVGAGI. Here the CDR3 DNA reads TGTGCCAGCAGCCCGACAGGGGCAACTAATGAAAAACTGTTTTTT. This codes for CASSPTGATNEKLFF.

The rearrangement links TRBV29-1 to TRBJ1-2, with 8 nucleotides matching TRBD1. Per germline, CDR1 SQVTM and CDR2 ANQGSEA. The CDR3 is made up of 13 amino acids. Trimming took 4 bases from V and 8 from J; bases not matched to a gene: 9. This CDR3 is CSVVIQGALGYTF. CDR3 nucleotides: TGCAGCGTTGTAATCCAGGGGGCTCTGGGCTACACCTTC.

This chain links TRBV27 with TRBJ2-7; no clear D gene. The CDR3 is 15 amino acids. Germline CDR1 is MNHEY and CDR2 is SMNVEV (reference sequence). V shed 5 bases and J shed 2 bases, with 16 bases lying between them. In nucleotides, the CDR3 is TGTGCCAGCAGTGTCAGCGTCGGTATCCCCTACGAGCAGTACTTC. Translated, it gives CASSVSVGIPYEQYF.

The V call is TRBV11-2, the J call TRBJ2-5; TRBD1 aligns across 9 bases. This CDR3 has 15 amino acids. Looked up from germline, CDR1 is SGHAT and CDR2 is FQNNGV. With 6 bases clipped from V and 3 bases from J, the junction kept 8 bases outside the gene matches. CDR3 bases: TGTGCCAGCAGTTACCAGGGACAGGGAAAAGAGACCCAGTACTTC. Translated, it gives CASSYQGQGKETQYF.

This clone was counted between two and nine times. V gene TRBV5-1 combines with J gene TRBJ1-2; 9 bases are shared with TRBD1. V gave up 4 bases and J gave up 7 bases; unmatched junction bases: 11. From germline, CDR1 is SGHRS and CDR2 YFSETQ. This CDR3 is 15 amino acids long. DNA of the CDR3: TGCGCCAGCAGCCCCAATTCCGGGACAGGGTTTGGCTACACCTTC. This sequence encodes CASSPNSGTGFGYTF.

The chain has TRBV7-2 and TRBJ1-6; a possible D gene is TRBD1 (5 bases). The CDR3 covers 19 residues. Trimming removed 1 base at V and 0 bases at J, with 16 bases between. Germline values: CDR1 SGHTA, CDR2 FQGNSA. CDR3 protein: CASSLDPSTVSSYNSPLHF. As DNA, the CDR3 is TGTGCCAGCAGCTTAGATCCGTCGACAGTTAGCTCCTATAATTCACCCCTCCACTTT. The full variable domain, its missing parts supplied by reference TRBV7-2 and TRBJ1-6, is GAGVSQSPSNKVTEKGKDVELRCDPISGHTALYWYRQSLGQGLEFLIYFQGNSAPDKSGLPSDRFSAERTGGSVSTLTIQRTQQEDSAVYLCASSLDPSTVSSYNSPLHFGNGTRLTVT.

The rearrangement joins TRBV19 to TRBJ1-1; 9 positions match TRBD1. This CDR3 is built from 14 residues. Germline loops: CDR1 LNHDA, CDR2 SQIVND (reference sequence). V gave up 9 bases and J gave up 10 bases; unmatched junction bases: 15. The DNA for the CDR3 is TGTGCCAGCAACGAACAAATTCGGGGACAGGGAGCTTTCTTT. Amino acids: CASNEQIRGQGAFF.